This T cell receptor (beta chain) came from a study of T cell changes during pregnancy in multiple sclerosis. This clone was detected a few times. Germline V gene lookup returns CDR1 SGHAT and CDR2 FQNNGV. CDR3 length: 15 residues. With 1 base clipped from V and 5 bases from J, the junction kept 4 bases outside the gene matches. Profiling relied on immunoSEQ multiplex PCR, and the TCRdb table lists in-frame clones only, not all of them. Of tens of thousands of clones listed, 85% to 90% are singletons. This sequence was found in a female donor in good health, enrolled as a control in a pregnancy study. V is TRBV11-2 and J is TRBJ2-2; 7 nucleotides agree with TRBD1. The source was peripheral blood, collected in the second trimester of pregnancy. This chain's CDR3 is CASSLGQGDTGELFF. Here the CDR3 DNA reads TGTGCCAGCAGCTTAGGACAGGGAGATACCGGGGAGCTGTTTTTT.